A selection of T cell receptor beta chains follows, all from one sample in a study of blood T cell repertoires in COVID-19. This table comes from immunoSEQ multiplex PCR, and its TCRdb copy is limited to in-frame clones, with some not included. Of about 70,000 clones listed, approximately 90% were seen once; the top ten hold 7% to 9.5%. Sequenced input: peripheral blood. Source of these receptors: a human donor in a cohort sampled during active COVID-19. Both conserved end residues are part of each CDR3. D genes are given only for firm matches. Size values are once, few and many counts, or a class for expanded clones, and some rows have none.

clone size | D gene | J gene | V gene | CDR3 DNA | CDR3 protein
- | TRBD1 | TRBJ2-2 | TRBV3-1/TRBV3-2 | TGTGCCAGCAGCCCGTGGGACAGGGAGCTCGGGGAGCTGTTTTTT | CASSPWDRELGELFF
- | - | TRBJ2-7 | TRBV4-1 | TGCGCCAGCAGCCAAGCCGGACTGATATTCTACGAGCAGTACTTC | CASSQAGLIFYEQYF
- | TRBD1 | TRBJ2-7 | TRBV6-5 | TGTGCCAGCAGGGACAGGGGGCGCCGGAACGAGCAGTACTTC | CASRDRGRRNEQYF
- | - | TRBJ1-4 | TRBV15 | TGTGCCACCAGCGCGTCCAGGAGGGCAACTAATGAAAAACTGTTTTTT | CATSASRRATNEKLFF
few | - | TRBJ2-7 | TRBV11-2 | TGTGCCAGCAGCCATCGCAGGGATTCGTGGGACGAGCAGTACTTC | CASSHRRDSWDEQYF
- | TRBD1 | TRBJ2-7 | TRBV9 | TGTGCCAGCAGCCCGGGGACAGTCTCCTACGAGCAGTACTTC | CASSPGTVSYEQYF
- | TRBD2 | TRBJ2-3 | TRBV28 | TGTGCCAGCAGTTTACGACTAGCTACGCAGTATTTT | CASSLRLATQYF
- | - | TRBJ2-1 | TRBV27 | TGTGCCAGCAGCTCGGTACCGCACCAAGACAATGAGCAGTTCTTC | CASSSVPHQDNEQFF
- | - | TRBJ1-1 | TRBV5-6 | TGTGCCAGCAGCCCGACAGGCCCTTCGAACACTGAAGCTTTCTTT | CASSPTGPSNTEAFF
- | - | TRBJ2-2 | TRBV11-2 | TGTGCCAGCAGCCCCATTCGAGGGGGTCAGAACACCGGGGAGCTGTTTTTT | CASSPIRGGQNTGELFF
few | - | TRBJ1-2 | TRBV5-4 | TGTGCCAGCAGCTTAGGGAGGGGAGGTCTGGAGGGCTACACCTTC | CASSLGRGGLEGYTF
- | - | TRBJ2-3 | TRBV11-2 | TGTGCCAGCAGCGGCGTCTACAGGGTTGGCACAGATACGCAGTATTTT | CASSGVYRVGTDTQYF
- | - | TRBJ1-1 | TRBV29-1 | TGCAGCATTATGACAGGACCCTTGAACACTGAAGCTTTCTTT | CSIMTGPLNTEAFF
few | - | TRBJ1-5 | TRBV6-6 | TGTGCCAGCAGTTCGCGGGCGACGCAGCCCAATCAGCCCCAGCATTTT | CASSSRATQPNQPQHF
- | TRBD1 | TRBJ2-7 | TRBV9 | TGTGCCAGCAGCGTAGGTGGGGGACAGGCAACCTACGAGCAGTACTTC | CASSVGGGQATYEQYF
- | - | TRBJ1-6 | TRBV11-2 | TGTGCCAGCAGCTTCCGTAATTCACCCCTCCACTTT | CASSFRNSPLHF
- | TRBD1 | TRBJ1-2 | TRBV3-1/TRBV3-2 | TGTGCCAGCAGCCCCGGCGGACAGGGAGGTTATGGCTACACCTTC | CASSPGGQGGYGYTF
- | TRBD1 | TRBJ1-6 | TRBV2 | TGTGCCAGCAGTCCCACCGGGACAGGCAATTCACCCCTCCACTTT | CASSPTGTGNSPLHF
- | TRBD2 | TRBJ2-7 | TRBV30 | TGTGCCTGGAACCTAGGCGGGGGCGAGCAGTACTTC | CAWNLGGGEQYF
- | - | TRBJ1-5 | TRBV18 | TGTGCCAGCTCACCAGTACCGGGGAAAAATCAGCCCCAGCATTTT | CASSPVPGKNQPQHF
few | - | TRBJ2-7 | TRBV29-1 | TGCAGCCCGAAGACAGAAGGGTTCTCCTACGAGCAGTACTTC | CSPKTEGFSYEQYF
- | - | TRBJ1-2 | TRBV6-5 | TGTGCCAGCAGTCTTGGAGGAGGTTCCTATGGCTACACCTTC | CASSLGGGSYGYTF
- | TRBD1 | TRBJ2-6 | TRBV10-3 | TGTGCCATCAGTGAGGCCTCCGGGACAGGGGCGGGGGGGGCCAACGTCCTGACTTTC | CAISEASGTGAGGANVLTF
- | - | TRBJ1-5 | TRBV12-3/TRBV12-4 | TGTGCCAGCAGTTCTACCGGGCCCCAGCATTTT | CASSSTGPQHF
- | - | TRBJ1-6 | TRBV4-1 | TGCGCCAGCAGCCAAGAAGTGACAGGAAGATCACCCCTCCACTTT | CASSQEVTGRSPLHF
- | - | TRBJ1-5 | TRBV7-8 | TGTGCCAGCAGCTTAGCGCAACAGGGTGGTATGCAGCCCCAGCATTTT | CASSLAQQGGMQPQHF
- | - | TRBJ1-2 | TRBV3-1/TRBV3-2 | TGTGCCAGCAGCCAAGCTTTCTCTGGCTACACCTTC | CASSQAFSGYTF
- | - | TRBJ2-7 | TRBV6-5 | TGTGCCAGCAGGGCAGGGTATCCCTCCTACGAGCAGTACTTC | CASRAGYPSYEQYF
- | - | TRBJ2-1 | TRBV7-3 | TGTGCCAGCAGCTACTTCGGGGGCAATGAGCAGTTCTTC | CASSYFGGNEQFF
once | TRBD1 | TRBJ2-7 | TRBV7-8 | TGTGCCAGCAGCGATCCTTCGGGACAGGGGGACTACGAGCAGTACTTC | CASSDPSGQGDYEQYF
once | TRBD2 | TRBJ2-7 | TRBV30 | TGTGCCGGAAGACTAGCGGGGGGGCCGCTTTCGGACGAGCAGTACTTC | CAGRLAGGPLSDEQYF
- | - | TRBJ2-7 | TRBV7-2 | TGTGCCAGCAGCGCGGGACCCAACTACGAGCAGTACTTC | CASSAGPNYEQYF
once | - | TRBJ2-7 | TRBV7-9 | TGTGCCAGCAGCTCGTCCCCCGAGCAGTACTTC | CASSSSPEQYF
- | TRBD1 | TRBJ1-1 | TRBV5-6 | TGTGCCAGCAGCTTGGTAAACCCAGGGGGGAACACTGAAGCTTTCTTT | CASSLVNPGGNTEAFF
- | TRBD1 | TRBJ2-7 | TRBV9 | TGTGCCAGCAGCGTAGAGGGACAGCACCTGGACGAGCAGTACTTC | CASSVEGQHLDEQYF
- | TRBD1 | TRBJ2-7 | TRBV5-5 | TGTGCCAGCAGCTTGGTTCCGGGACAGGACGAGCAGTACTTC | CASSLVPGQDEQYF
once | - | TRBJ1-2 | TRBV27 | TGTGCCAGCAGTTCGGGGGGCCCGGTTGGCTACACCTTC | CASSSGGPVGYTF
- | TRBD1 | TRBJ1-1 | TRBV30 | TGTGCCTGGAGGGCACCCGGGACAGCCAACACTGAAGCTTTCTTT | CAWRAPGTANTEAFF
- | - | TRBJ1-1 | TRBV7-9 | TGTGCCAGCAGCCCGGGGATTGAAGCTTTCTTT | CASSPGIEAFF
once | - | TRBJ1-1 | TRBV9 | TGTGCCAGCAGCGTAGGTTTAACAGGCGGGGAAAGGATTGAAGCTTTCTTT | CASSVGLTGGERIEAFF
- | - | TRBJ2-7 | TRBV25-1 | TGTGCCAGCAGTGGAATGGGTAGCGGTGGCTACGAGCAGTACTTC | CASSGMGSGGYEQYF
- | - | TRBJ2-1 | TRBV7-8 | TGTGCCAGCAGCCCCGACAGGAGCTCCTACAATGAGCAGTTCTTC | CASSPDRSSYNEQFF
few | - | TRBJ2-7 | TRBV6-6 | TGTGCCACCGCGCCGGGGGTCTACGAGCAGTACTTC | CATAPGVYEQYF
- | TRBD2 | TRBJ2-7 | TRBV5-1 | TGCGCCAGCAGCCCAGGGACTAGCGGGGGCGACTACGAGCAGTACTTC | CASSPGTSGGDYEQYF
- | TRBD2 | TRBJ2-1 | TRBV15 | TGTGCCACCAGCGGAGGAGCGGGGTACAATGAGCAGTTCTTC | CATSGGAGYNEQFF
- | - | TRBJ2-7 | TRBV9 | TGTGCCAGCAGCGTAGGGGGCCGGGTCCCCCCCTACGAGCAGTACTTC | CASSVGGRVPPYEQYF
- | - | TRBJ1-1 | TRBV5-1 | TGCGCCAGCAGCTTGGCCCGGGGGAACACTGAAGCTTTCTTT | CASSLARGNTEAFF
- | TRBD2 | TRBJ2-7 | TRBV28 | TGTGCCAGCAGGGGTGCGGGGGGGACCTACGAGCAGTACTTC | CASRGAGGTYEQYF
medium-sized | TRBD2 | TRBJ2-1 | TRBV4-1 | TGCGCCAGCAGCCCTGGACTAGCGGGGAACGCGGAGCAGTTCTTC | CASSPGLAGNAEQFF
- | TRBD1 | TRBJ1-1 | TRBV28 | TGTGCCAGCAGTTTCCCAGGGGGGAACACTGAAGCTTTCTTT | CASSFPGGNTEAFF
- | TRBD1 | TRBJ1-2 | TRBV7-9 | TGTGCCAGCAGCTCACCCGGGACAGCTTATGGCTACACCTTC | CASSSPGTAYGYTF
- | - | TRBJ1-3 | TRBV30 | TGTGCCTGGCTGGTGGCAGGGGCCCCTGGAAACACCATATATTTT | CAWLVAGAPGNTIYF
- | TRBD2 | TRBJ2-7 | TRBV10-3 | TGTGCCATCAGTGAGTCTAGCGGGGGTCGCCACGAGCAGTACTTC | CAISESSGGRHEQYF
- | - | TRBJ2-7 | TRBV2 | TGTGCCAGCGTCGCAGGTCTCTCCTACGAGCAGTACTTC | CASVAGLSYEQYF
- | - | TRBJ1-2 | TRBV15 | TGTGCCACCAGCAGCCAGGGTGGCTACACCTTC | CATSSQGGYTF
- | TRBD1 | TRBJ1-2 | TRBV29-1 | TGCAGCGTCCCCGACAGGGCTGGCTACACCTTC | CSVPDRAGYTF
- | - | TRBJ1-3 | TRBV27 | TGTGCCAGCAGTTTGGGGGCTGCTGGAAACACCATATATTTT | CASSLGAAGNTIYF
- | - | TRBJ1-2 | TRBV6-1 | TGTGCCAGCAGTGATACCTTGACAGACCTCTATGGCTACACCTTC | CASSDTLTDLYGYTF
- | - | TRBJ1-2 | TRBV9 | TGTGCCAGCAGCGGCAGGGGCGCCTATGGCTACACCTTC | CASSGRGAYGYTF
- | TRBD1 | TRBJ2-5 | TRBV7-2 | TGTGCCAGCAGCTCTCCCCCACTTGATACAGGGGGCAGGGAGACCCAGTACTTC | CASSSPPLDTGGRETQYF